Following are 25 T cell receptor beta chains from one sample sequenced in a study of control samples from healthy donors and cancer patients. Sequencing was performed with immunoSEQ multiplex PCR; in TCRdb, only in-frame clones are kept and a portion is missing. The data hold under 85,000 clones, with 94% observed a single time. The material sequenced was blood. The receptors were sampled from a middle-aged woman in good health.

The rearrangement joins TRBV24-1 to TRBJ2-5; D perhaps matches TRBD2 (6 bases). The germline V and J ends were trimmed by 7 bases and 5 bases, with 13 bases remaining between them. Germline V gene sequence: CDR1 KGHDR, CDR2 SFDVKD. This CDR3 region has 13 residues. CDR3 nucleotides: TGTGCCACCAGGGCTAGCGTAGGGGAGACCCAGTACTTC. This codes for CATRASVGETQYF.

The chain recombines TRBV4-1 with TRBJ2-3; 7 bases align to TRBD2. Germline CDR1 reads MGHRA; CDR2 reads YSYEKL. The CDR3 runs 16 residues. With 5 bases clipped from V and 7 bases from J, the junction kept 15 bases outside the gene matches. CDR3 sequence (DNA): TGCGCCAGCAGCTCATCCCTGGCTAGCGGTTCCCATACGCAGTATTTT. It yields the protein CASSSSLASGSHTQYF.

The rearrangement links TRBV6-5 to TRBJ1-5, with D possibly being TRBD1 (6 bases). Germline CDR1 and CDR2: MNHEY and SVGAGI. This CDR3 region has 12 residues. The ends were cut back, 7 bases at V and 4 bases at J, with 8 bases in the middle. The CDR3 spells CASKGQNQPQHF. The DNA for the CDR3 is TGTGCCAGCAAAGGACAGAATCAGCCCCAGCATTTT.

The chain recombines TRBV5-4 with TRBJ2-7; TRBD2 matches at 12 bases. The V and J ends lost 4 bases and 7 bases, in that order; junction bases with no gene match: 3. The V gene's germline CDR1 is SGHNT and CDR2 YYREEE (reference sequence). This CDR3 spans 13 amino acids. CDR3 DNA sequence: TGTGCCAGCAGCCCCGGACTAGCGGGAGAGCAGTACTTC. It codes for CASSPGLAGEQYF.

This clone turned up a few times. This rearrangement joins TRBV7-8 to TRBJ1-5; D is undetermined. The CDR3 consists of 14 residues. Trimming removed 3 bases from V and 0 bases from J, with 6 bases in between. Germline CDR1 is SGHVS and CDR2 is FQNEAQ. DNA for the CDR3: TGTGCCAGCAGCTTCTTGGGTAGCAATCAGCCCCAGCATTTT. Translation gives CASSFLGSNQPQHF.

The CDR3 nucleotides are TGCGCCAGCAGCTTGGTTTCCCTAAATGAAAAACTGTTTTTT. Translated: CASSLVSLNEKLFF. V and J are TRBV5-1 and TRBJ1-4, with D hard to call. This CDR3 spans 14 amino acids. From germline, CDR1 is SGHRS and CDR2 YFSETQ. V lost 0 bases, J lost 5 bases, and 8 bases lay in between.

The rearrangement joins TRBV19 to TRBJ2-7; 11 nucleotides line up with TRBD2. The CDR3 is 16 residues long. Trimming at V came to 4 bases and at J to 4 bases, leaving 9 bases not matched to a gene. Germline V gene lookup returns CDR1 LNHDA and CDR2 SQIVND (reference sequence). CDR3 sequence reads: CASSKLAGENRYEQYF. The CDR3 coding sequence is TGTGCCAGTAGTAAACTAGCGGGAGAAAATAGGTACGAGCAGTACTTC.

The chain is built from TRBV5-5 and TRBJ1-2; D is undetermined. The CDR3 is 16 amino acids. V was clipped by 6 bases and J by 1 base, with 19 bases between them. Germline CDR1 reads SGHKS; CDR2 reads YYEKEE (reference sequence). The CDR3 here is CASTELGWERNYGYTF. CDR3 nucleotide sequence: TGTGCCAGCACCGAGCTAGGTTGGGAACGTAACTATGGCTACACCTTC.

The rearrangement uses TRBV19 and TRBJ2-7, with 8 bases identical to TRBD2. Germline V lookup: CDR1 LNHDA, CDR2 SQIVND (reference sequence). The CDR3 runs to 15 residues. V dropped 3 bases and J dropped 3; count of bases not matched to a gene: 7. The CDR3 nucleotides are TGTGCCAGTAGTATGGGAACGGGGGGGCTCTACGAGCAGTACTTC. It is translated as CASSMGTGGLYEQYF.

The rearrangement links TRBV6-6 to TRBJ1-2, with unresolved D. Germline V CDR1 and CDR2: MNHNY, SVGAGI (reference sequence). This CDR3 is built from 13 residues. The V end lost 6 bases, the J end lost 0 bases, and 8 bases lay between the germline ends. For the CDR3, the DNA is TGTGCCAGCAGACCAGGTTCTAACTATGGCTACACCTTC. This encodes CASRPGSNYGYTF.

This chain connects TRBV19 to TRBJ2-1; weak D call: TRBD2 (5 bases). Trimming cost V 3 bases and J 12 bases, with 18 bases left between them. Germline CDR1 and CDR2: LNHDA and SQIVND (reference sequence). The CDR3 runs to 14 residues. CDR3: CASSIGNLVSVQFF. The CDR3 nucleotides read TGTGCCAGTAGTATCGGGAATTTGGTCTCTGTGCAGTTCTTC.

The gene calls are TRBV5-6 and TRBJ1-2; TRBD1 matches at 10 bases. The CDR3 sequence is 17 residues long. Germline assignment: CDR1 SGHDT and CDR2 YYEEEE. V lost 3 bases and J lost 0; bases outside the gene matches: 8. This CDR3 is CASSWGQGRFSNYGYTF. The CDR3 DNA reads TGTGCCAGCAGCTGGGGACAGGGGCGCTTCTCTAACTATGGCTACACCTTC.

This chain links TRBV2 with TRBJ1-6, with D unclear. The ends were cut back, 8 bases at V and 10 bases at J, with 18 bases in the middle. This CDR3 is 14 amino acids long. Germline CDR1 SNHLY, CDR2 FYNNEI. CDR3 DNA: TGTGCCAGCTTCGGGTGGGGAAATCGATCACCCCTCCACTTT. It translates to CASFGWGNRSPLHF.

The rearrangement uses TRBV4-1 and TRBJ1-3; possible D gene TRBD1, 5 bases. Trimming removed 3 bases from V and 1 base from J, with 10 bases in between. The CDR3 is 15 residues long. CDR1 MGHRA and CDR2 YSYEKL come from the germline V gene. The CDR3 region is CASSHIAGSGNTIYF. The CDR3 coding sequence is TGCGCCAGCAGCCACATAGCAGGGTCTGGAAACACCATATATTTT.

V gene TRBV3-1 (or the pseudogene TRBV3-2) combines with J gene TRBJ2-2; unclear D gene. V lost 1 base and J 2 bases, leaving 8 bases between the germline ends. The CDR3 covers 15 residues. Germline V gene data show CDR1 as LGHDT and CDR2 as YNNKEL (reference sequence). CDR3 sequence reads: CASSQGGTNTGELFF. The CDR3 DNA sequence: TGTGCCAGCAGCCAAGGGGGTACCAACACCGGGGAGCTGTTTTTT.

The rearrangement links TRBV27 to TRBJ2-7; D is uncertain. V lost 6 bases, J lost 2 bases, and 17 bases lay in between. CDR1 and CDR2 (germline): MNHEY, SMNVEV (reference sequence). The CDR3 covers 15 residues. The CDR3 DNA sequence: TGTGCCAGCAGCCATGGGGTCGGGCTCGCCTACGAGCAGTACTTC. Residues: CASSHGVGLAYEQYF.

This clone was found a few times. The chain employs TRBV9 and TRBJ2-1, with 11 bases aligning to TRBD2. The CDR3 consists of 15 residues. The germline gives CDR1 SGDLS, CDR2 YYNGEE. J lost 3 bases, V lost 2 bases, and 1 base had no gene match. The CDR3 region is CASSVLAGGYNEQFF. The CDR3, as DNA: TGTGCCAGCAGCGTTCTAGCGGGGGGCTACAATGAGCAGTTCTTC.

The chain uses TRBV5-1 and TRBJ1-5; 9 bases fit TRBD1. Germline V gives CDR1 SGHRS, CDR2 YFSETQ. V was clipped by 4 bases and J by 2 bases; unmatched bases: 4. The CDR3 has 15 amino acids. The CDR3 DNA follows: TGCGCCAGCAGCCCCCGGACAGGGGGCAATCAGCCCCAGCATTTT. Protein sequence: CASSPRTGGNQPQHF.

This chain links TRBV6-5 with TRBJ2-2; D ambiguous. V was pared by 6 bases and J by 0 bases, with 8 bases between. The CDR3 length is 14 residues. CDR1 is MNHEY and CDR2 is SVGAGI in the germline V gene. The CDR3 is CASRIQANTGELFF. The CDR3, as DNA: TGTGCCAGCAGGATTCAGGCGAACACCGGGGAGCTGTTTTTT.

The V gene is TRBV6-1, the J gene TRBJ2-1; D ambiguous. V was clipped by 1 base and J by 15 bases, with 7 bases between them. Germline V gene data show CDR1 as MNHNS and CDR2 as SASEGT. The CDR3 covers 10 residues. The CDR3 is CASSEVGRFF. CDR3 coding DNA: TGTGCCAGCAGTGAAGTAGGTCGGTTCTTC.

This rearrangement joins TRBV6-5 to TRBJ1-1; D unresolved. Germline V lookup: CDR1 MNHEY, CDR2 SVGAGI. The ends were cut back, 0 bases at V and 4 bases at J, with 9 bases in the middle. The CDR3 contains 14 residues. The CDR3, as DNA: TGTGCCAGCAGTTACTCGGCCTTGGGCACTGAAGCTTTCTTT. This codes for CASSYSALGTEAFF.

The chain links TRBV3-1 (or the pseudogene TRBV3-2) to TRBJ1-1; D is unresolved. Trimming shortened V by 4 bases and J by 0 bases, and 12 bases separated the two germline ends. Germline CDR1 LGHDT, CDR2 YNNKEL (reference sequence). The CDR3 consists of 15 residues. CDR3 in amino acids: CASSPLDGLNTEAFF. The CDR3 DNA sequence: TGTGCCAGCAGCCCCCTTGACGGTTTGAACACTGAAGCTTTCTTT.

The chain couples TRBV5-1 to TRBJ2-7; 8 nucleotides match TRBD2. The ends lost 9 bases at V and 6 bases at J; junction bases unmatched: 11. CDR1 is SGHRS, CDR2 YFSETQ, per germline. CDR3 length: 13 residues. CDR3 in amino acids: CATREGSGFEQYF. DNA for the CDR3: TGCGCCACCCGGGAGGGTAGCGGATTCGAGCAGTACTTC.

The rearrangement joins TRBV7-6 to TRBJ1-1; D remains ambiguous. The CDR3 extends over 13 amino acids. Germline-derived CDR1 and CDR2 are SGHVS and FNYEAQ. V lost 2 bases and J lost 1, with 5 bases in between. For the CDR3, the DNA is TGTGCCAGCAGCTTATGGGAGAACACTGAAGCTTTCTTT. Translation: CASSLWENTEAFF.

V usage is TRBV15 and J usage is TRBJ2-7, with 7 positions matching TRBD1. This CDR3 contains 15 residues. From germline, CDR1 is LNHNV and CDR2 YYDKDF (reference sequence). Germline trimming cut 4 bases from V and 5 bases from J; bases unmatched to any gene: 11. For the CDR3, the DNA is TGTGCCACCAGCATCACAGGGGCCGCGTCAGACGAGCAGTACTTC. Translation gives CATSITGAASDEQYF.